Below, 26 T cell receptor beta chains from the same sample are listed, as sequenced in a study of T cells in Graves' hyperthyroidism and ophthalmopathy. What was amplified from RNA transcripts were TCR beta CDR3 regions. Carried out on the TCR CDR3, a first-round RT-PCR used the HTBI primer set. TCRdb used MiXCR to reprocess the multiplex PCR reads, holding one entry per CDR3 protein. The top ten hold under 35% of the sample, which has roughly 180,000 distinct CDR3 sequences, around 15% seen once. Sequences were obtained from blood. The receptors here all came from a woman in her forties or fifties with Graves' hyperthyroidism.

This clonotype was observed at least ten times. The gene calls are TRBV7-9 and TRBJ1-6; D is uncertain. Trimming pared 1 base from V and 4 bases from J, leaving 5 bases between. Germline assignment: CDR1 SEHNR and CDR2 FQNEAQ (reference sequence). The CDR3 contains 14 residues. Here the CDR3 DNA reads TGTGCCAGCAGCTTAGAACAATATAATTCACCCCTCCACTTT. This sequence encodes CASSLEQYNSPLHF.

As for this clonotype: Given a much more abundant clone one base away, this may be a read error. This chain uses TRBV29-1 with TRBJ2-2, with D perhaps TRBD1 (6 bases). Germline V CDR1 and CDR2: SQVTM, ANQGSEA. The length of the CDR3 is 16 residues. Trimming shortened V by 7 bases and J by 7 bases, and 25 bases separated the two germline ends. CDR3 sequence (DNA): TGCAGCGCCAAGGCACCACAGGGTCCCCTCAACGGGGAGCTGTTTTTT. It encodes CSAKAPQGPLNGELFF.

This clonotype was seen many times. The CDR3 is CASTKGYGYTF. In nucleotides, the CDR3 is TGTGCCAGCACTAAGGGCTATGGCTACACCTTC. The chain carries TRBV6-1 and TRBJ1-2; D is ambiguous. This CDR3 is built from 11 residues. Trimming shortened V by 7 bases and J by 4 bases, and 7 bases separated the two germline ends. The germline CDR1 and CDR2 sequences are MNHNS and SASEGT.

This clonotype occurred many times. Written as DNA, the CDR3 is TGTGCCAGCAGCTTCGGTGTCAACAGGGCGGAGACCCAGTACTTC. This translates into CASSFGVNRAETQYF. V usage is TRBV7-9 and J usage is TRBJ2-5, with a tentative D call TRBD1 (6 bases). V shed 3 bases and J shed 5 bases, with 16 bases lying between them. Germline V gene sequence: CDR1 SEHNR, CDR2 FQNEAQ (reference sequence). The CDR3 is 15 residues long.

This clonotype was counted at least ten times. The chain recombines TRBV7-9 with TRBJ2-3; perhaps TRBD1 as D (5 bases). The CDR3 has 13 amino acids. Germline CDR1 SEHNR, CDR2 FQNEAQ (reference sequence). V dropped 6 bases and J dropped 2 bases, with 9 bases sitting between them. DNA for the CDR3: TGTGCCAGCAGGGGGCCGAACACAGATACGCAGTATTTT. This gives the protein CASRGPNTDTQYF. Complete variable domain (other parts from reference TRBV7-9 and TRBJ2-3): DTGVSQNPRHKITKRGQNVTFRCDPISEHNRLYWYRQTLGQGPEFLTYFQNEAQLEKSRLLSDRFSAERPKGSFSTLEIQRTEQGDSAMYLCASRGPNTDTQYFGPGTRLTVL.

Ten or more counts support this clonotype. The chain recombines TRBV12-3 or TRBV12-4 with TRBJ2-2, with TRBD2 identical over 10 bases. The CDR3 spans 15 residues. V shed 3 bases and J 4 bases; nucleotides not matched to a gene: 2. CDR3 sequence: CASSFKRGGTGELFF. CDR3 nucleotide sequence: TGTGCCAGCAGTTTTAAGCGGGGGGGCACCGGGGAGCTGTTTTTT.

This clonotype was seen ten or more times. The rearrangement links TRBV5-1 to TRBJ1-2; the D is unclear. The V end lost 1 base, the J end lost 10 bases, and 14 bases lay between the germline ends. The germline V gene encodes CDR1 SGHRS and CDR2 YFSETQ. This CDR3 region has 13 residues. CDR3 bases: TGCGCCAGCAGCTTGAGGAGTTCGGGAGTCTACACCTTC. Translation: CASSLRSSGVYTF.

In its sample, this clonotype was seen many times. The V call is TRBV13, the J call TRBJ1-2, with D tentatively TRBD1 (6 bases). This CDR3 spans 16 amino acids. Germline CDR1 is PRHDT and CDR2 is FYEKMQ (reference sequence). V was shortened by 5 bases and J by 1 base, with 17 bases between the two germline ends. In DNA, the CDR3 is TGTGCCAGCAGCCCTGGACAGTCGGAGGTTAACTATGGCTACACCTTC. Translated, it gives CASSPGQSEVNYGYTF.

This clonotype was recorded at least ten times. The J gene is TRBJ2-7, the V gene TRBV11-2; TRBD2 matches at 8 bases. Germline trimming cut 4 bases from V and 2 bases from J; bases unmatched to any gene: 4. The CDR3 runs to 14 residues. The germline CDR1 and CDR2 sequences are SGHAT and FQNNGV. The CDR3 reads CASSSYGGAYEQYF. CDR3 nucleotides: TGTGCCAGCAGCTCTTACGGGGGGGCCTACGAGCAGTACTTC.

This clonotype was seen at least ten times. The J gene is TRBJ2-3, the V gene TRBV7-9; no clear D. This CDR3 spans 13 amino acids. The germline V gene encodes CDR1 SEHNR and CDR2 FQNEAQ (reference sequence). The ends were cut back, 0 bases at V and 2 bases at J, with 3 bases in the middle. CDR3 coding DNA: TGTGCCAGCAGCTTAGCCGTCACAGATACGCAGTATTTT. Protein: CASSLAVTDTQYF. Together with reference TRBV7-9 and TRBJ2-3, the CDR3 gives the full variable domain: DTGVSQNPRHKITKRGQNVTFRCDPISEHNRLYWYRQTLGQGPEFLTYFQNEAQLEKSRLLSDRFSAERPKGSFSTLEIQRTEQGDSAMYLCASSLAVTDTQYFGPGTRLTVL.

This clonotype was seen at least ten times. This chain links TRBV28 with TRBJ1-1; a possible D gene is TRBD1 (6 bases). Germline V gene lookup returns CDR1 MDHEN and CDR2 SYDVKM. The CDR3 spans 15 residues. Trimming cost V 6 bases and J 1 base, with 15 bases left between them. The DNA for the CDR3 is TGTGCCAGCAGGAGAGGCGGGGGCGGGAACACTGAAGCTTTCTTT. Its translation: CASRRGGGGNTEAFF.

DNA of the CDR3: TGTGCCAGCAGCGTCGGGGGAAACGTGAACACTGAAGCTTTCTTT. Its translation: CASSVGGNVNTEAFF. The V and J genes are TRBV9 and TRBJ1-1, with D maybe TRBD1 (5 bases). V lost 2 bases and J lost 0, with 11 bases in between. Germline-derived CDR1 and CDR2 are SGDLS and YYNGEE. The CDR3 runs 15 residues. Complete variable domain (other parts from reference TRBV9 and TRBJ1-1): DSGVTQTPKHLITATGQRVTLRCSPRSGDLSVYWYQQSLDQGLQFLIQYYNGEERAKGNILERFSAQQFPDLHSELNLSSLELGDSALYFCASSVGGNVNTEAFFGQGTRLTVV.

The rearrangement uses TRBV5-1 and TRBJ1-2; TRBD1 agrees at 7 bases. Per the germline V gene, CDR1 is SGHRS and CDR2 is YFSETQ. The CDR3 is 15 amino acids. V was clipped by 2 bases and J by 8 bases; unmatched bases: 12. The CDR3 coding sequence is TGCGCCAGCAGCTTACAAGGGGGCGGCTCGTACGGCTACACCTTC. This encodes CASSLQGGGSYGYTF. Combining the CDR3 with reference TRBV5-1 and TRBJ1-2 gives the whole variable domain KAGVTQTPRYLIKTRGQQVTLSCSPISGHRSVSWYQQTPGQGLQFLFEYFSETQRNKGNFPGRFSGRQFSNSRSEMNVSTLELGDSALYLCASSLQGGGSYGYTFGSGTRLTVV.

This clonotype was seen more than once but under ten times. The V gene is TRBV10-3, the J gene TRBJ1-5; 7 bases are a match to TRBD1. CDR1 and CDR2 (germline): ENHRY, SYGVKD. The CDR3 length is 13 residues. With V trimmed by 6 bases and J by 4 bases, 3 bases remained unmatched. CDR3 amino acids: CAIRGQVNQPQHF. The CDR3 DNA follows: TGTGCCATCAGAGGACAGGTTAATCAGCCCCAGCATTTT.

The V and J genes are TRBV11-2 and TRBJ2-7; D not certain. Looked up from germline, CDR1 is SGHAT and CDR2 is FQNNGV. The CDR3 length is 14 residues. Trimming took 1 base from V and 6 from J, leaving 13 bases between them. CDR3 loop: CASSLGPRKAEQYF. CDR3 DNA sequence: TGTGCCAGCAGCTTAGGCCCTAGGAAAGCCGAGCAGTACTTC.

The table lists this clonotype with many counts. This chain connects TRBV19 to TRBJ2-2; D not resolved. The CDR3 has 13 residues. Germline CDR1 LNHDA, CDR2 SQIVND (reference sequence). Trimming took off 3 bases at V and 13 bases at J, with 15 bases between the two ends. CDR3 in amino acids: CASSMVPTAGLFF. The CDR3 region has the DNA TGTGCCAGTAGTATGGTACCGACGGCTGGGCTGTTTTTT.

This clonotype was counted between two and nine times. The rearrangement joins TRBV5-6 to TRBJ2-7; D possibly corresponds to TRBD2 (5 bases). Trimming left V 3 bases short and J 2 bases short, with 12 bases between. The CDR3 length is 14 residues. Germline V lookup: CDR1 SGHDT, CDR2 YYEEEE. The CDR3 loop is CASSSSDWTYEQYF. The CDR3 nucleotides read TGTGCCAGCAGCTCCTCGGACTGGACCTACGAGCAGTACTTC. Filled out from reference TRBV5-6 and TRBJ2-7, the complete variable domain reads DAGVTQSPTHLIKTRGQQVTLRCSPKSGHDTVSWYQQALGQGPQFIFQYYEEEERQRGNFPDRFSGHQFPNYSSELNVNALLLGDSALYLCASSSSDWTYEQYFGPGTRLTVT.

This clonotype was seen at least ten times. This sequence joins TRBV19 and TRBJ1-2; D gene ambiguous. The CDR3 sequence is 13 residues long. V gave up 3 bases and J gave up 3 bases, with 8 bases separating them. Germline-derived CDR1 and CDR2 are LNHDA and SQIVND (reference sequence). CDR3 in amino acids: CASSMGIDYGYTF. For the CDR3, the DNA is TGTGCCAGTAGTATGGGGATTGACTATGGCTACACCTTC.

Ten or more counts support this clonotype. This chain links TRBV18 with TRBJ1-1; D is undetermined. V was trimmed by 5 bases and J by 1 base, leaving 17 bases between them. Germline V CDR1 and CDR2: KGHSH, LQKENI. There are 16 residues in the CDR3. The CDR3 region has the DNA TGTGCCAGCTCAAAGGACGGACTTGGTACGAACACTGAAGCTTTCTTT. Its protein is CASSKDGLGTNTEAFF.

This clonotype has a count of ten or more. This chain connects TRBV28 to TRBJ1-6, with 8 bases fitting TRBD1. J gave up 4 bases and V 2 bases, and 10 bases lay outside the gene matches. The CDR3 contains 18 residues. The germline CDR1 and CDR2 sequences are MDHEN and SYDVKM. CDR3 DNA: TGTGCCAGCAGTTTAATGCCAGGGGGCTCGGGGTATAATTCACCCCTCCACTTT. The encoded protein is CASSLMPGGSGYNSPLHF.

The gene calls are TRBV18 and TRBJ2-6; 7 bases agree with TRBD1. The trim removed 6 bases at V and 1 base at J, leaving 6 bases unmatched. The germline V gene has CDR1 KGHSH and CDR2 LQKENI. This CDR3 region has 16 residues. CDR3: CASSGTVTSGANVLTF. In DNA, the CDR3 is TGTGCCAGCTCCGGGACAGTGACTTCTGGGGCCAACGTCCTGACTTTC.

This clonotype appeared many times. The chain uses TRBV27 and TRBJ2-1; 8 bases line up with TRBD1. V shed 4 bases and J 7 bases; nucleotides not matched to a gene: 3. Germline V gene sequence: CDR1 MNHEY, CDR2 SMNVEV (reference sequence). The CDR3 has 13 residues. CDR3 protein: CASSSYRGNEQFF. CDR3 DNA: TGTGCCAGCAGTTCCTACAGGGGGAATGAGCAGTTCTTC.

On this clonotype: A much larger clone lies a single base off, so this may be a read error. In DNA, the CDR3 is TGTGCCGGCAGCCAAGCAGGGTTCGGCTACACCTTC. Translating it yields CAGSQAGFGYTF. V gene TRBV3-1 combines with J gene TRBJ1-2; D is possibly TRBD1 (5 bases). The CDR3 has 12 amino acids. Germline V lookup: CDR1 LGHDT, CDR2 YNNKEL (reference sequence).

This clonotype showed up many times. The chain recombines TRBV4-3 with TRBJ2-3; 11 bases are shared with TRBD2. The V segment lost 0 bases and the J segment 0 bases; nucleotides outside the gene matches: 8. In germline, CDR1 is LGHNA, CDR2 YSLEER. This CDR3 is built from 19 residues. CDR3 in amino acids: CASSQDWASGGTSTDTQYF. DNA for the CDR3: TGCGCCAGCAGCCAAGATTGGGCTAGCGGGGGGACCAGCACAGATACGCAGTATTTT.

This clonotype was detected ten times or more. The chain recombines TRBV2 with TRBJ2-7; no reliable D call. Deletions cut 1 base from V and 7 bases from J, with 14 bases between. Germline loops: CDR1 SNHLY, CDR2 FYNNEI. CDR3 length: 14 amino acids. The CDR3 coding sequence is TGTGCCAGCAGTGAAGTCCTAGTGGTCGGAGAGCAGTACTTC. Amino acids: CASSEVLVVGEQYF. Supplemented by reference TRBV2 and TRBJ2-7, the full variable domain reads EPEVTQTPSHQVTQMGQEVILRCVPISNHLYFYWYRQILGQKVEFLVSFYNNEISEKSEIFDDQFSVERPDGSNFTLKIRSTKLEDSAMYFCASSEVLVVGEQYFGPGTRLTVT.

Note on this clonotype: A read error may be the cause here, since a much bigger clone is one base away. The chain employs TRBV2 and TRBJ1-6, with a tentative D call TRBD1 (6 bases). Germline V lookup: CDR1 SNHLY, CDR2 FYNNEI. This CDR3 has 15 amino acids. The CDR3 sequence: CAGSAHRVSDSPLHF. For the CDR3, the DNA is TGTGCCGGCAGTGCCCACAGGGTGTCTGATTCACCCCTCCACTTT. The full variable domain, completed using reference TRBV2 and TRBJ1-6, is EPEVTQTPSHQVTQMGQEVILRCVPISNHLYFYWYRQILGQKVEFLVSFYNNEISEKSEIFDDQFSVERPDGSNFTLKIRSTKLEDSAMYFCAGSAHRVSDSPLHFGNGTRLTVT.